The present entry profiles one T cell receptor beta chain with its context. PCR employed 60 Vbeta and 13 Jbeta primers. Using immunoSEQ multiplex PCR, the repertoire was profiled, and TCRdb retains in-frame clones only, with some absent. The top ten clones hold roughly 6.6% of a sample with about 170,000 clones, approximately 70% of them seen once. The CDR3 is 15 amino acids. The germline V gene has CDR1 LGHNA and CDR2 YNFKEQ. Between the trimmed V and J ends, which lost 4 bases and 7 bases, there was a span of 17 bases. This sample stems from a study of cytomegalovirus exposure and HLA in healthy donors.

This clonotype was obtained from a man between 35 and 55 years old in good health and CMV-seropositive. The sample comprised PBMCs. The chain recombines TRBV4-2 with TRBJ2-1, with D possibly matching TRBD2 (6 bases). In nucleotides, the CDR3 is TGTGCCAGCAGCCCCGGAGGGGCTATCGATAATGAGCAGTTCTTC. Residues: CASSPGGAIDNEQFF.